One and the same sample provided the 17 T cell receptor beta chains below, sequenced in a study of T cells in Graves' hyperthyroidism and ophthalmopathy. Amplified TCR beta CDR3 regions came from RNA transcripts. In the first-round RT-PCR of the TCR CDR3, the HTBI primer set was used. MiXCR, applied by TCRdb to the multiplex PCR reads, yields one record per CDR3 protein. The repertoire has about 25,000 distinct CDR3 sequences, about 53% of them found once; the top ten carry about 25%. The material sequenced was blood. These TCRs come from a woman aged 40 to 49 with Graves' hyperthyroidism that later progressed to Graves' ophthalmopathy.

V gene TRBV6-1 combines with J gene TRBJ1-6; 9 bases match TRBD1. J gave up 6 bases and V 6 bases, and 6 bases lay outside the gene matches. The length of the CDR3 is 15 residues. Germline lookup yields CDR1 MNHNS and CDR2 SASEGT. The DNA for the CDR3 is TGTGCCAGCAGAGTCGGGACAGGGCGTAATTCACCCCTCCACTTT. Amino acids: CASRVGTGRNSPLHF.

The chain links TRBV7-2 to TRBJ2-7; a possible D gene is TRBD2 (5 bases). The CDR3 extends over 13 amino acids. V was shortened by 0 bases and J by 7 bases, with 10 bases between the two germline ends. The germline V gene has CDR1 SGHTA and CDR2 FQGNSA. CDR3 in DNA: TGTGCCAGCAGCTTAGCACTAGTTCTTGAGCAGTACTTC. This sequence encodes CASSLALVLEQYF. The variable domain in full, completed from reference TRBV7-2 and TRBJ2-7, reads GAGVSQSPSNKVTEKGKDVELRCDPISGHTALYWYRQSLGQGLEFLIYFQGNSAPDKSGLPSDRFSAERTGGSVSTLTIQRTQQEDSAVYLCASSLALVLEQYFGPGTRLTVT.

This clonotype was found many times. This rearrangement joins TRBV6-6 to TRBJ1-5; perhaps TRBD1 as D (6 bases). Germline CDR1 is MNHNY and CDR2 is SVGAGI (reference sequence). The CDR3 has 16 amino acids. Trimming pared 5 bases from V and 1 base from J, leaving 15 bases between. The CDR3 coding sequence is TGTGCCAGCAGTACGTCAAGGGGGATGAGCAATCAGCCCCAGCATTTT. It codes for CASSTSRGMSNQPQHF.

Note on this clonotype: Compared with germline, one end of the junction differs, possibly owing to a read error. J is TRBJ2-2 and V is TRBV28; D possibly corresponds to TRBD2 (5 bases). Germline V gene lookup returns CDR1 MDHEN and CDR2 SYDVKM. The CDR3 is 16 residues long. CDR3 loop: CASSHSLGKRTGELFF. The CDR3 region has the DNA TGTGCCAGCAGTCACTCCCTCGGGAAGAGGACCGGTGAGCTGTTTTTT.

The chain uses TRBV2 and TRBJ2-3, with 8 nucleotides matching TRBD2. The CDR3 covers 17 residues. Per the germline V gene, CDR1 is SNHLY and CDR2 is FYNNEI. J lost 2 bases, V lost 4 bases, and 11 bases had no gene match. The CDR3 nucleotides are TGTGCCAGCAGTGCCCCCTTTAGCGGGGATTTCACAGATACGCAGTATTTT. As protein: CASSAPFSGDFTDTQYF.

This chain connects TRBV10-3 to TRBJ2-1; the match to TRBD2 covers 9 bases. Germline assignment: CDR1 ENHRY and CDR2 SYGVKD. J was trimmed by 7 bases and V by 2 bases; bases with no gene match: 6. The CDR3 covers 15 residues. CDR3 region: CAISEQTGLANEQFF. The CDR3 DNA reads as TGTGCCATCAGTGAGCAAACGGGACTAGCTAATGAGCAGTTCTTC.

This clonotype was seen repeatedly, ten times or more. V gene TRBV6-4 combines with J gene TRBJ2-1; 8 nucleotides match TRBD2. The CDR3 totals 15 residues. The V and J ends lost 6 bases and 7 bases, in that order; junction bases with no gene match: 11. Per germline, CDR1 MRHNA and CDR2 SNTAGT. The CDR3, as DNA: TGTGCCAGCAGCGATTCAGCGGGAGTGGTGAATGAGCAGTTCTTC. It translates to CASSDSAGVVNEQFF.

The J gene is TRBJ2-5, the V gene TRBV19, with 8 bases that match TRBD2. Per the germline V gene, CDR1 is LNHDA and CDR2 is SQIVND (reference sequence). Trimming cost V 7 bases and J 3 bases; bases outside gene matches: 10. The CDR3 covers 15 residues. The DNA for the CDR3 is TGTGCCAGTACTGAGAGCGGGAGATCGAAAGAGACCCAGTACTTC. Its translation is CASTESGRSKETQYF.

The genes are TRBV2 and TRBJ1-1; D is unclear. The V end was cut by 7 bases, the J end by 1 base, with 7 bases between. The CDR3 has 12 amino acids. CDR1 and CDR2 (germline): SNHLY, FYNNEI. CDR3 nucleotides: TGTGCCAGCACCAGCAGGAACACTGAAGCTTTCTTT. Its protein is CASTSRNTEAFF.

V and J are TRBV20-1 and TRBJ2-7; 12 nucleotides line up with TRBD2. The CDR3 extends over 15 amino acids. The germline V gene encodes CDR1 DFQATT and CDR2 SNEGSKA (reference sequence). Trimming cost V 2 bases and J 5 bases; bases outside gene matches: 7. CDR3 sequence: CSARLAGGPVNEQYF. DNA of the CDR3: TGCAGTGCTAGACTAGCGGGAGGGCCGGTTAACGAGCAGTACTTC.

At least ten counts were recorded for this clonotype. This chain links TRBV5-1 with TRBJ2-3; TRBD2 matches at 9 bases. Germline V gene sequence: CDR1 SGHRS, CDR2 YFSETQ. The CDR3 runs to 18 residues. V gave up 0 bases and J gave up 4 bases; unmatched junction bases: 12. CDR3 sequence (DNA): TGCGCCAGCAGCTTGGAGTCTAGCGGGAACTTAGGGGCAGATACGCAGTATTTT. As protein: CASSLESSGNLGADTQYF.

This clonotype has just one count. Just one base apart from a much larger clone, this may be a read error. V is TRBV28 and J is TRBJ2-7; no reliable D call. The CDR3 has 12 residues. Germline CDR1 and CDR2: MDHEN and SYDVKM. The CDR3 region is CASNLALDEQYF. The CDR3 nucleotides are TGTGCCAGCAATTTAGCCCTCGACGAGCAGTACTTC.

This rearrangement joins TRBV2 to TRBJ1-6; no clear D. This CDR3 has 15 amino acids. Germline-derived CDR1 and CDR2 are SNHLY and FYNNEI. Trimming left V 7 bases short and J 10 bases short, with 20 bases between. As DNA, the CDR3 is TGTGCCAGCACCGACGAGGCGGCGGCCGGATCACCCCTCCACTTT. It encodes CASTDEAAAGSPLHF.

V usage is TRBV5-6 and J usage is TRBJ1-5; 9 bases are shared with TRBD1. The junction had 4 bases not matched to a gene; V was cut back by 8 bases and J by 7 bases. Per the germline V gene, CDR1 is SGHDT and CDR2 is YYEEEE. The CDR3 has 12 residues. The CDR3 nucleotides are TGTGCCAGTGACAGGGGGAACCAGCCCCAGCATTTT. Its protein product is CASDRGNQPQHF.

The sample holds many counts of this clonotype. This rearrangement joins TRBV6-6 to TRBJ1-5; no firm D call. Germline CDR1 and CDR2: MNHNY and SVGAGI (reference sequence). The CDR3 extends over 17 amino acids. Trimming left V 4 bases short and J 2 bases short, with 18 bases between. The CDR3 region is CASSSYVGSRGNQPQHF. Here the CDR3 DNA reads TGTGCCAGCAGTTCCTATGTGGGATCGAGGGGCAATCAGCCCCAGCATTTT.

This chain connects TRBV19 to TRBJ2-2, with D hard to call. The germline CDR1 and CDR2 sequences are LNHDA and SQIVND (reference sequence). CDR3 length: 14 residues. The V and J ends lost 0 bases and 3 bases respectively, with 5 bases between them. CDR3 residues: CASSIERHTGELFF. The DNA for the CDR3 is TGTGCCAGTAGTATAGAACGGCACACCGGGGAGCTGTTTTTT.

This clonotype rates as medium-sized (0.01 to 0.1%). The chain uses TRBV10-3 and TRBJ2-1; D is undetermined. Trimming removed 8 bases from V and 7 bases from J, with 9 bases in between. Germline CDR1 is ENHRY and CDR2 is SYGVKD. There are 11 residues in the CDR3. The CDR3 loop is CAIGQNNEQFF. For the CDR3, the DNA is TGTGCCATCGGCCAGAATAATGAGCAGTTCTTC.